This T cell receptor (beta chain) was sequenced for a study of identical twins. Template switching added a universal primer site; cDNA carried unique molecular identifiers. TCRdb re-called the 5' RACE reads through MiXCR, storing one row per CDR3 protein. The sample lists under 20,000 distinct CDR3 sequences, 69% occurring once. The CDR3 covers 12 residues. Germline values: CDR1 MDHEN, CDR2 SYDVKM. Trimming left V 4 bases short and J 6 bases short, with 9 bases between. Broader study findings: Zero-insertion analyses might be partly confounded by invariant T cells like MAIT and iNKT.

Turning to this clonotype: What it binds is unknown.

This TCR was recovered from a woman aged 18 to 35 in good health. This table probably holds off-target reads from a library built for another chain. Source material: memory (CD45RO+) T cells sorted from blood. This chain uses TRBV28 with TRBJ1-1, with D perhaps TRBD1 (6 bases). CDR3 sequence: CASSSAGAEAFF. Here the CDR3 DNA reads TGTGCCAGCAGTTCCGCAGGGGCTGAAGCTTTCTTT.